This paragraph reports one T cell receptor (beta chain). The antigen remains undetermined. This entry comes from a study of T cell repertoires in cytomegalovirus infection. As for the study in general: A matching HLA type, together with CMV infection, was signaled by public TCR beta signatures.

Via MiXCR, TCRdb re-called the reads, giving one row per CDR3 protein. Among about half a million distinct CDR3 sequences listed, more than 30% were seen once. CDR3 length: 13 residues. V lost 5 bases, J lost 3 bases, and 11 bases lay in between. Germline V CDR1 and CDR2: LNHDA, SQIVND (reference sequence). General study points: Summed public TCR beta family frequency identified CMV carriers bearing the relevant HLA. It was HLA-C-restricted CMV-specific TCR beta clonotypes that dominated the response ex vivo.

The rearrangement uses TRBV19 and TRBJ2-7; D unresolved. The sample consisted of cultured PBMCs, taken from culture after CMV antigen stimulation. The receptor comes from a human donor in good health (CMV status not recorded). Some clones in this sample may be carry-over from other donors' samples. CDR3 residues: CASSAQLGYEQYF. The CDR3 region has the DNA TGTGCCAGTAGTGCCCAACTTGGCTACGAGCAGTACTTC.